A selection of T cell receptor beta chains follows, all from one sample in a study of T cell responses to AZD1222 COVID-19 vaccine. Sequenced by immunoSEQ multiplex PCR; TCRdb stores in-frame clones only, minus some. The sample has 150,000 to 200,000 clones, 94% seen once. The sample here was peripheral blood, taken on day 0 of AZD1222 vaccination. These receptors were collected from an adult in good health. The CDR3 runs from the conserved cysteine through the conserved F or W. A D gene is named only where the DNA matches it firmly. Some rows have no size entry. The others give once, few or many, or a class for an expanded clone.

abundance	v_gene	j_gene	d_gene	CDR3aa	CDR3nt
NA	TRBV19	TRBJ1-5	NA	CASRRPNQPQHF	TGTGCCAGTAGAAGACCTAATCAGCCCCAGCATTTT
NA	TRBV2	TRBJ2-3	NA	CASSTTGTSTDTQYF	TGTGCCAGCAGTACGACGGGGACTAGCACAGATACGCAGTATTTT
NA	TRBV14	TRBJ2-1	NA	CASSQDPTNEQFF	TGTGCCAGCAGCCAAGATCCAACAAATGAGCAGTTCTTC
once	TRBV2	TRBJ2-7	NA	CASIPGGNNPAKQTYEQYF	TGTGCCAGCATCCCCGGGGGCAATAACCCAGCAAAACAGACGTACGAGCAGTACTTC
NA	TRBV6-2/TRBV6-3	TRBJ2-1	TRBD2	CASSYLAGTYNEQFF	TGTGCCAGCAGTTACTTAGCGGGGACCTACAATGAGCAGTTCTTC
NA	TRBV23-1	TRBJ1-5	NA	CATYSKGGQPQHF	TGCGCCACCTACTCAAAGGGGGGGCAGCCCCAGCATTTT
NA	TRBV3-1/TRBV3-2	TRBJ2-7	TRBD2	CASSQVQAGGAEQYF	TGTGCCAGCAGCCAAGTTCAAGCGGGAGGGGCCGAGCAGTACTTC
once	TRBV19	TRBJ1-2	NA	CATERGYGYTF	TGTGCCACGGAAAGGGGGTATGGCTACACCTTC
once	TRBV15	TRBJ1-2	NA	CATSSIRGANYGYTF	TGTGCCACCAGCAGCATCCGAGGCGCTAACTATGGCTACACCTTC
NA	TRBV19	TRBJ2-7	NA	CASSIGIGRYEQYF	TGTGCCAGTAGTATCGGGATAGGGCGGTACGAGCAGTACTTC
NA	TRBV5-1	TRBJ1-2	NA	CASSLDPGFKAGYTF	TGCGCCAGCAGCTTGGATCCGGGTTTTAAGGCTGGCTACACCTTC
NA	TRBV28	TRBJ1-2	TRBD1	CASREEGAYYGYTF	TGTGCCAGCAGGGAGGAGGGGGCCTACTATGGCTACACCTTC
NA	TRBV3-1/TRBV3-2	TRBJ1-2	TRBD1	CASSLPGTGRNTF	TGTGCCAGCAGCCTCCCCGGGACAGGGAGAAACACCTTC
NA	TRBV29-1	TRBJ2-1	NA	CSVDGVASYNEQFF	TGCAGCGTTGACGGGGTGGCCTCCTACAATGAGCAGTTCTTC
NA	TRBV7-8	TRBJ1-6	NA	CASSLVGLAVDSPLHF	TGTGCCAGCAGCTTAGTGGGTTTGGCGGTCGATTCACCCCTCCACTTT
NA	TRBV11-3	TRBJ2-7	NA	CASSLGDEQYF	TGTGCCAGCAGCTTAGGGGACGAGCAGTACTTC
once	TRBV19	TRBJ1-1	NA	CASSIVGGDTEAFF	TGTGCCAGTAGTATAGTAGGGGGGGACACTGAAGCTTTCTTT
few	TRBV7-8	TRBJ2-5	TRBD2	CASRGTSSRGETQYF	TGTGCCAGCAGGGGGACTAGCTCTCGGGGAGAGACCCAGTACTTC
few	TRBV7-2	TRBJ2-7	NA	CASSFSYEQYF	TGTGCCAGCAGCTTCAGCTACGAGCAGTACTTC
NA	TRBV9	TRBJ2-7	NA	CASSEGTTSSYEQYF	TGTGCCAGCAGCGAAGGGACGACGAGCTCCTACGAGCAGTACTTC
NA	TRBV28	TRBJ1-1	NA	CASMEGHTEAFF	TGTGCCAGCATGGAGGGTCACACTGAAGCTTTCTTT
NA	TRBV19	TRBJ2-4	TRBD1	CASSSLGQGQGKNIQYF	TGTGCCAGTAGTAGCCTGGGACAGGGGCAGGGCAAAAACATTCAGTACTTC
NA	TRBV5-4	TRBJ2-3	NA	CASSLARLGVEGQYF	TGTGCCAGCAGCTTGGCTAGGCTCGGGGTTGAGGGGCAGTATTTT
NA	TRBV19	TRBJ2-1	TRBD1	CASSIERRQGGGEQFF	TGTGCCAGTAGTATAGAAAGGAGACAGGGGGGTGGTGAGCAGTTCTTC
NA	TRBV21-1	TRBJ2-1	NA	CASGFTGNYYYYYNEQFF	TGTGCCAGCGGATTTACAGGGAACTACTACTACTACTACAATGAGCAGTTCTTC
NA	TRBV2	TRBJ1-1	NA	CASRYRTRRVDEAFF	TGTGCCAGCAGATACAGGACGCGCAGGGTTGATGAAGCTTTCTTT
NA	TRBV5-1	TRBJ2-3	TRBD2	CASSLAGGRTDTQYF	TGCGCCAGCAGCCTAGCGGGAGGAAGGACAGATACGCAGTATTTT
NA	TRBV28	TRBJ1-4	NA	CASSLPGEKLFF	TGTGCCAGCAGTCTCCCCGGTGAAAAACTGTTTTTT
NA	TRBV4-1	TRBJ2-7	NA	CASSLTGNSYEQYF	TGCGCCAGCAGCCTGACAGGAAACTCCTACGAGCAGTACTTC
NA	TRBV6-5	TRBJ2-3	NA	CASSYLAGAADTQYF	TGTGCCAGCAGTTACTTAGCAGGGGCGGCAGATACGCAGTATTTT
NA	TRBV30	TRBJ2-5	NA	CAWSGGLQETQYF	TGTGCCTGGAGTGGGGGCCTCCAAGAGACCCAGTACTTC
NA	TRBV5-1	TRBJ1-1	NA	CASSGPPRNTEAFF	TGCGCCAGCAGCGGGCCCCCTCGGAACACTGAAGCTTTCTTT
NA	TRBV3-1/TRBV3-2	TRBJ1-5	NA	CASSPPEREPQHF	TGTGCCAGCAGCCCCCCCGAAAGGGAGCCCCAGCATTTT
NA	TRBV18	TRBJ1-6	NA	CASSPPGRFNSPLHF	TGTGCCAGCTCACCACCGGGGAGGTTTAATTCACCCCTCCACTTT
NA	TRBV13	TRBJ2-2	TRBD1	CASSLKPKTGANTGELFF	TGTGCCAGCAGCTTAAAGCCTAAGACAGGGGCTAACACCGGGGAGCTGTTTTTT
NA	TRBV6-5	TRBJ1-5	NA	CASGLQGRQPQHF	TGTGCCAGCGGCCTGCAGGGACGACAGCCCCAGCATTTT
NA	TRBV5-6	TRBJ1-6	NA	CASSSKGQGRNSPLHF	TGTGCCAGCAGCTCCAAGGGCCAGGGTCGTAATTCACCCCTCCACTTT
few	TRBV9	TRBJ2-2	TRBD1	CASSPYDREYTGELFF	TGTGCCAGCAGCCCCTATGACAGGGAGTACACCGGGGAGCTGTTTTTT